This T cell receptor beta chain was observed in a study of PD-1 and CTLA-4 blockade in melanoma. Germline CDR1 LNHNV, CDR2 YYDKDF (reference sequence). Trimming took 3 bases from V and 0 from J, leaving 15 bases between them. This CDR3 is 16 amino acids long. Assay: immunoSEQ multiplex PCR; the TCRdb copy retains only in-frame clones and omits some. The sample holds tens of thousands of clones, 80% to 95% seen once. The rearrangement links TRBV15 to TRBJ2-7, with D tentatively TRBD1 or TRBD2 (5 bases each). This TCR was recovered from a human donor with melanoma. Sample: CD8+ T cells from peripheral blood, taken from a patient given anti-PD-1 treatment. DNA of the CDR3: TGTGCCACCAGCAGGAGGGACGCGAAAGACTCCTACGAGCAGTACTTC. It translates to CATSRRDAKDSYEQYF. Based on the CDR3 plus reference TRBV15 and TRBJ2-7, the full variable domain is DAMVIQNPRYQVTQFGKPVTLSCSQTLNHNVMYWYQQKSSQAPKLLFHYYDKDFNNEADTPDNFQSRRPNTSFCFLDIRSPGLGDTAMYLCATSRRDAKDSYEQYFGPGTRLTVT.